A selection of T cell receptor beta chains follows, all from one sample in a study of blood T cell repertoires in COVID-19. Produced via immunoSEQ multiplex PCR; TCRdb's table is partial and in-frame only. This table holds about 63,000 clones, 79% found once. The sample consisted of peripheral blood. These receptor sequences come from a human donor in a cohort sampled during active COVID-19. CDR3s include the opening cysteine and the closing phenylalanine or tryptophan. The D gene is left open where the match is weak. Size values are once, few and many counts, or a class for expanded clones, and some rows have none.

v_call	d_call	j_call	cdr3_length	clone_size	cdr3_aa	cdr3_nt
TRBV12-3/TRBV12-4	.	TRBJ1-1	12	.	CASSPSNTEAFF	TGTGCCAGCAGTCCCAGTAACACTGAAGCTTTCTTT
TRBV30	.	TRBJ2-5	14	.	CAWRATVRTETQYF	TGTGCCTGGAGGGCGACAGTTAGAACAGAGACCCAGTACTTC
TRBV9	TRBD2	TRBJ2-1	17	.	CASSLASLAGAFDEQFF	TGTGCCAGCAGTCTAGCCAGTCTAGCGGGAGCTTTCGATGAGCAGTTCTTC
TRBV11-3	.	TRBJ2-2	13	few	CASSLSGTGELFF	TGTGCCAGCAGCTTATCGGGGACCGGGGAGCTGTTTTTT
TRBV7-2	TRBD1	TRBJ1-5	18	.	CASSLVGGGRYSNQPQHF	TGTGCCAGCAGCTTAGTAGGGGGCGGACGTTATAGCAATCAGCCCCAGCATTTT
TRBV6-2/TRBV6-3	TRBD1	TRBJ1-2	15	.	CASSPTGGSHYGYTF	TGTGCCAGCAGTCCCACAGGGGGCTCCCACTATGGCTACACCTTC
TRBV7-2	TRBD1	TRBJ1-2	13	.	CASSPDRGLGYTF	TGTGCCAGCAGTCCCGACAGGGGGCTTGGCTACACCTTC
TRBV14	.	TRBJ1-1	13	.	CASSPGIYTEAFF	TGTGCCAGCAGCCCAGGGATATACACTGAAGCTTTCTTT
TRBV7-3	.	TRBJ2-2	14	.	CASSSDLSTGELFF	TGTGCCAGCAGCTCGGACTTGTCCACCGGGGAGCTGTTTTTT
TRBV14	TRBD2	TRBJ2-7	18	.	CASSLTGTLGSGSYEQYF	TGTGCCAGCAGCCTTACCGGGACCCTAGGGAGCGGGAGCTACGAGCAGTACTTC
TRBV19	.	TRBJ2-2	18	.	CASRPPAGFLGDTGELFF	TGTGCCAGTAGGCCCCCAGCGGGTTTCTTGGGGGACACCGGGGAGCTGTTTTTT
TRBV7-6	TRBD2	TRBJ2-3	18	.	CASSLAASGYSSTDTQYF	TGTGCCAGCAGCTTAGCGGCTAGCGGTTACTCTAGCACAGATACGCAGTATTTT
TRBV27	TRBD1	TRBJ2-7	17	few	CASSLLGTGGLGYEQYF	TGTGCCAGCAGTTTATTGGGGACAGGGGGCTTGGGCTACGAGCAGTACTTC
TRBV19	TRBD1	TRBJ1-4	14	.	CASSTDRAREKLFF	TGTGCCAGTTCGACGGACAGGGCCCGCGAAAAACTGTTTTTT
TRBV9	TRBD1	TRBJ2-6	19	.	CASSVGGGYLSSGANVLTF	TGTGCCAGCAGCGTAGGAGGGGGCTATTTGTCGTCTGGGGCCAACGTCCTGACTTTC
TRBV12-3/TRBV12-4	.	TRBJ2-7	12	.	CASSPSSYEQYF	TGTGCCAGCAGCCCGAGCTCCTACGAGCAGTACTTC
TRBV24-1	.	TRBJ2-3	14	.	CATSDLEGLDTQYF	TGTGCCACCAGTGATCTGGAGGGATTAGATACGCAGTATTTT
TRBV24-1	TRBD2	TRBJ2-1	18	once	CATSEAGTSGSSYNEQFF	TGTGCCACCAGTGAAGCTGGGACTAGCGGGTCCTCCTACAATGAGCAGTTCTTC
TRBV6-1	TRBD1	TRBJ1-5	14	few	CASSEVQGNQPQHF	TGTGCCAGCAGTGAAGTACAGGGGAATCAGCCCCAGCATTTT
TRBV29-1	TRBD1	TRBJ2-1	14	.	CSADRGLSYNEQFF	TGCAGCGCAGACAGGGGGCTTTCCTACAATGAGCAGTTCTTC